The 5 T cell receptor beta chains given below trace back to one sample, sequenced in a study of blood T cell repertoires in COVID-19. Only in-frame clones appear in the TCRdb table, and some are missing; sequencing was by immunoSEQ multiplex PCR. The sample records around 200,000 clones, around 83% being singletons. Sequencing used peripheral blood. Receptors were obtained from a man aged 35-49 years with active or convalescent COVID-19.

The gene calls are TRBV25-1 and TRBJ2-7; D is unclear. Germline V CDR1 and CDR2: MGHDK, SYGVNS. This CDR3 region has 11 residues. V was pared by 4 bases and J by 3 bases, with 4 bases between. The CDR3 bases are TGTGCCAGCAGTGCCCACTACGAGCAGTACTTC. It translates to CASSAHYEQYF.

The chain joins TRBV25-1 to TRBJ1-2, with TRBD1 matching 7 bases. The CDR3 has 13 residues. CDR1 is MGHDK, CDR2 SYGVNS, per germline. With V trimmed by 7 bases and J by 3 bases, 5 bases remained unmatched. The CDR3: CASTKTGDYGYTF. The CDR3 DNA follows: TGTGCCAGCACTAAAACAGGGGACTATGGCTACACCTTC.

The chain links TRBV25-1 to TRBJ1-1; a weak D match, TRBD1 (5 bases). The V gene's germline CDR1 is MGHDK and CDR2 SYGVNS. V lost 1 base to trimming and J lost 4 bases, with 10 bases between them. The CDR3 is 14 amino acids. The CDR3 loop reads CASSEFRDSTEAFF. CDR3 DNA: TGTGCCAGCAGTGAATTCAGGGATAGCACTGAAGCTTTCTTT. The complete variable domain, with remaining parts taken from reference TRBV25-1 and TRBJ1-1, reads EADIYQTPRYLVIGTGKKITLECSQTMGHDKMYWYQQDPGMELHLIHYSYGVNSTEKGDLSSESTVSRIRTEHFPLTLESARPSHTSQYLCASSEFRDSTEAFFGQGTRLTVV.

The chain employs TRBV7-9 and TRBJ1-1; D unclear. V was pared by 3 bases and J by 3 bases, with 17 bases between. Germline V lookup: CDR1 SEHNR, CDR2 FQNEAQ (reference sequence). The CDR3 runs to 16 residues. CDR3 nucleotides: TGTGCCAGCAGCTTTCACCCGAAGAACGGGGACACTGAAGCTTTCTTT. This encodes CASSFHPKNGDTEAFF. The full variable domain, with the rest looked up from reference TRBV7-9 and TRBJ1-1, is DTGVSQNPRHKITKRGQNVTFRCDPISEHNRLYWYRQTLGQGPEFLTYFQNEAQLEKSRLLSDRFSAERPKGSFSTLEIQRTEQGDSAMYLCASSFHPKNGDTEAFFGQGTRLTVV.

CDR3 DNA sequence: TGTGCCAGCAGCCAAGGACACGCCAAGACTGAAGCTTTCTTT. Amino acid sequence: CASSQGHAKTEAFF. The J gene is TRBJ1-1, the V gene TRBV3-1 (or the pseudogene TRBV3-2); D is ambiguous. Germline V lookup: CDR1 LGHDT, CDR2 YNNKEL (reference sequence). Trimming took off 1 base at V and 5 bases at J, with 11 bases between the two ends. CDR3 size: 14 residues.